The 9 T cell receptor beta chains in this list originate from one sample, sequenced in a study of blood T cell repertoires in COVID-19. This table comes from immunoSEQ multiplex PCR, and its TCRdb copy is limited to in-frame clones, with some not included. The sample lists approximately 190,000 clones, around 84% occurring once. The sequenced sample was peripheral blood. The receptors derive from a man aged 25-45 years with active or convalescent COVID-19.

The chain is built from TRBV3-1 (or the pseudogene TRBV3-2) and TRBJ2-3; TRBD1 agrees at 7 bases. CDR1 LGHDT and CDR2 YNNKEL come from the germline V gene (reference sequence). V was pared by 6 bases and J by 0 bases, with 6 bases of the junction left unmatched. This CDR3 region has 15 residues. The CDR3 loop is CASSNRGRSTDTQYF. The CDR3 DNA follows: TGTGCCAGCAGTAACAGGGGAAGAAGCACAGATACGCAGTATTTT.

The gene calls are TRBV19 and TRBJ2-3; 10 positions agree with TRBD2. The CDR3 has 17 amino acids. CDR1 is LNHDA, CDR2 SQIVND, per germline (reference sequence). V dropped 3 bases and J dropped 4; count of bases not matched to a gene: 10. The CDR3 spells CASSIRSGGANADTQYF. CDR3 in DNA: TGTGCCAGTAGTATCCGAAGCGGGGGGGCGAATGCAGATACGCAGTATTTT.

This sequence joins TRBV25-1 and TRBJ2-2; possible D gene TRBD1, 6 bases. With 10 bases removed from V and 1 base from J, the gap between germline ends came to 22 bases. The CDR3 sequence is 17 residues long. Germline V gives CDR1 MGHDK, CDR2 SYGVNS. CDR3 region: CATGTPPARGNTGELFF. In nucleotides, the CDR3 is TGTGCCACCGGGACACCCCCGGCCAGGGGGAACACCGGGGAGCTGTTTTTT.

This clone came up a few times. V and J are TRBV3-1 (or the pseudogene TRBV3-2) and TRBJ2-3, with 16 bases identical to TRBD2. This CDR3 is built from 18 residues. The ends lost 3 bases at V and 1 base at J; junction bases unmatched: 4. Germline loops: CDR1 LGHDT, CDR2 YNNKEL (reference sequence). The CDR3 coding sequence is TGTGCCAGCAGCCAGGGACTAGCGGGGGGGCCGGGCACAGATACGCAGTATTTT. This translates into CASSQGLAGGPGTDTQYF.

The rearrangement uses TRBV19 and TRBJ2-6, with D perhaps matching TRBD2 (5 bases). This CDR3 contains 17 residues. CDR1 and CDR2 (germline): LNHDA, SQIVND (reference sequence). V was trimmed by 0 bases and J by 0 bases, leaving 9 bases between them. The DNA for the CDR3 is TGTGCCAGTAGTATAGATCTGGGGAGCTCTGGGGCCAACGTCCTGACTTTC. Protein sequence: CASSIDLGSSGANVLTF.

The chain joins TRBV27 to TRBJ1-2; perhaps TRBD1 as D (5 bases). Germline V gene data show CDR1 as MNHEY and CDR2 as SMNVEV (reference sequence). Trimming stripped 5 bases from V and 4 bases from J, with 23 bases between. The CDR3 totals 17 residues. The CDR3 spells CASSPQAGNSLGYGYTF. In DNA, the CDR3 is TGTGCCAGCAGTCCCCAGGCAGGGAATTCCTTAGGCTATGGCTACACCTTC.

The chain is built from TRBV6-5 and TRBJ1-6, with D hard to call. Between the trimmed V and J ends, which lost 2 bases and 4 bases, there was a span of 9 bases. Germline V gene lookup returns CDR1 MNHEY and CDR2 SVGAGI. This CDR3 region has 15 residues. CDR3 coding DNA: TGTGCCAGCAGTTACAGCGTGCTGTATAATTCACCCCTCCACTTT. As protein: CASSYSVLYNSPLHF.

The genes are TRBV28 and TRBJ1-1, with TRBD1 as a possible D gene (5 bases). The CDR3 contains 13 residues. CDR1 and CDR2 (germline): MDHEN, SYDVKM. V shed 6 bases and J shed 1 base, with 9 bases lying between them. The CDR3 sequence is CASRWGENTEAFF. CDR3 in DNA: TGTGCCAGCAGGTGGGGGGAGAACACTGAAGCTTTCTTT.

This clone was detected once. This chain joins TRBV7-2 and TRBJ2-2; 8 positions agree with TRBD1. CDR1 and CDR2 from the germline V gene are SGHTA and FQGNSA. This CDR3 is built from 14 residues. With 5 bases clipped from V and 1 base from J, the junction kept 0 bases outside the gene matches. The DNA for the CDR3 is TGTGCCAGCAGCGGACAGGGGAACACCGGGGAGCTGTTTTTT. As protein: CASSGQGNTGELFF.